This record covers a single TCR beta chain. The CDR3 length is 17 residues. The V gene lost 4 bases and the J gene lost 4 bases, with 17 bases spanning the gap. The germline gives CDR1 LNHDA, CDR2 SQIVND (reference sequence). The data were obtained in a study of blood T cell repertoires in COVID-19. Turning to the study itself: Acute and convalescent COVID-19 samples came from the United States, Italy and Spain.

The assay was immunoSEQ multiplex PCR, and TCRdb's table has in-frame clones only and misses some. The table has 30,000 to 40,000 clones, roughly 82% seen once; the top ten hold 40% to 50%. Sequenced sample: peripheral blood. The clonotype originates from a man at least 80 years old with active or convalescent COVID-19. V gene TRBV19 combines with J gene TRBJ2-6, with D perhaps matching TRBD2 (6 bases). CDR3 amino acids: CASSTGGSPAGANVLTF. As DNA, the CDR3 is TGTGCCAGTAGTACCGGAGGGTCCCCGGCCGGGGCCAACGTCCTGACTTTC.